This T cell receptor beta chain was observed in a study of blood T cell repertoires in COVID-19. On the study more broadly: Italy, Spain and the United States were the sources of the convalescent and acute COVID-19 samples. In each case, the material was cDNA or gDNA derived from T cells, B-cell-depleted T cells, or PBMCs.

The germline CDR1 and CDR2 sequences are KGHSH and LQKENI. The CDR3 has 13 residues. V shed 2 bases and J shed 1 base, with 5 bases lying between them. As processed by the authors: For nucleated cells, counts were estimated from reference gene primer amplification. The method was immunoSEQ multiplex PCR; TCRdb's version includes in-frame clones alone and lacks a portion of them. Clonal size and the V and J genes are those of that table, whereas D and trimming came from the DNA. The sample includes more than 150,000 clones, 70% to 90% of them seen just once. The rearrangement joins TRBV18 to TRBJ1-1; D not certain. This clonotype originated in an older man with active or convalescent COVID-19. Sequencing input: peripheral blood. The CDR3: CASSPISNTEAFF. CDR3 DNA: TGTGCCAGCTCACCAATCTCGAACACTGAAGCTTTCTTT. The variable domain in full, with the rest retrieved from reference TRBV18 and TRBJ1-1, is NAGVMQNPRHLVRRRGQEARLRCSPMKGHSHVYWYRQLPEEGLKFMVYLQKENIIDESGMPKERFSAEFPKEGPSILRIQQVVRGDSAAYFCASSPISNTEAFFGQGTRLTVV.